The 4 T cell receptor beta chains below were found in one sample sequenced in a study of CD8 T cells in Susac syndrome. With random hexamers, reverse transcription was performed on about 0.45 to 1 ug of RNA. TCRdb called the immunoSEQ multiplex PCR reads again in MiXCR, with one record for every CDR3 protein. The repertoire consists of around 200,000 distinct CDR3 sequences, with roughly 95% occurring once and the leading ten covering about 0.094%. The sequenced sample consisted of CD4+ T cells from PBMCs. The receptor source for this set is a human donor in good health.

The chain carries TRBV20-1 and TRBJ2-7; perhaps TRBD2 as D (5 bases). The CDR3 is 13 amino acids. V was cut by 6 bases and J by 4 bases, with 16 bases left in between. Germline CDR1 and CDR2: DFQATT and SNEGSKA (reference sequence). The CDR3: CSAPGSGLYEQYF. CDR3 nucleotide sequence: TGCAGTGCCCCGGGGAGTGGACTTTACGAGCAGTACTTC.

This clonotype was seen once. The rearrangement uses TRBV15 and TRBJ2-3, with 12 bases lining up with TRBD2. V gave up 5 bases and J gave up 1 base; unmatched junction bases: 4. The length of the CDR3 is 16 residues. The germline CDR1 and CDR2 sequences are LNHNV and YYDKDF (reference sequence). CDR3 residues: CATSRWTSGGTDTQYF. Here the CDR3 DNA reads TGTGCCACCAGCCGGTGGACTAGCGGGGGCACAGATACGCAGTATTTT.

The V gene is TRBV5-1, the J gene TRBJ1-6; no definite D call. Trimming stripped 10 bases from V and 3 bases from J, with 11 bases between. Germline V gives CDR1 SGHRS, CDR2 YFSETQ. CDR3 length: 13 residues. The CDR3: CASRGDYNSPLHF. The CDR3 bases are TGCGCCTCCCGCGGAGACTATAATTCACCCCTCCACTTT.

The rearrangement uses TRBV24-1 and TRBJ2-1, with 9 bases identical to TRBD2. This CDR3 comprises 15 residues. CDR1 is KGHDR and CDR2 is SFDVKD in the germline V gene. The trim removed 4 bases at V and 6 bases at J, leaving 6 bases unmatched. The CDR3 nucleotides are TGTGCCACCAGTGACGCGGGAGGGCCGGGCAATGAGCAGTTCTTC. Encoded protein: CATSDAGGPGNEQFF.